These T cell receptor beta chains were read from a single sample in a study of T cell responses to AZD1222 COVID-19 vaccine. The data were produced by immunoSEQ multiplex PCR, yet TCRdb's version contains in-frame clones alone and is incomplete. The sample yields 100,000 to 120,000 clones, roughly 92% seen once. The sequencing here drew on peripheral blood, taken 28 days after the second AZD1222 dose. These receptors were collected from an adult who received the AZD1222 COVID-19 vaccine. Each CDR3 is given with its conserved first and last residue. Clone size is not always given. Where it is, it says once, few, many or a class for expanded clones.

j_gene	v_gene	abundance	CDR3aa
TRBJ1-5	TRBV27	.	CASSLQGGDQPQHF
TRBJ1-2	TRBV27	.	CASLRSGDRVYGYTF
TRBJ1-1	TRBV10-1	.	CASSEAGWAEAFF
TRBJ2-7	TRBV18	.	CASSPVGGYEQYF
TRBJ1-5	TRBV6-2/TRBV6-3	.	CASSTQGALDQPQHF
TRBJ1-3	TRBV3-1/TRBV3-2	few	CASSPRGSSGNTIYF
TRBJ2-1	TRBV15	.	CATSVGQGRSLEQFF
TRBJ1-5	TRBV10-3	once	CAISDRGGNQPQHF
TRBJ1-5	TRBV12-3/TRBV12-4	.	CASSLALEPQHF
TRBJ2-5	TRBV13	.	CASTRGLAGQETQYF
TRBJ1-3	TRBV10-2	.	CASRAHDRGGNTIYF
TRBJ1-4	TRBV5-1	once	CASRSPLDRGREKLFF
TRBJ1-1	TRBV9	.	CASSFRTGSEAFF
TRBJ1-3	TRBV21-1	.	CASSKVTGSSDGNTIYF
TRBJ2-7	TRBV19	.	CASSTSGYEQYF
TRBJ1-1	TRBV28	.	CATGGDRSSNTEAFF
TRBJ1-5	TRBV6-1	.	CASSEQTGQPQHF
TRBJ2-3	TRBV4-3	.	CASSQQTGESTDTQYF
TRBJ2-1	TRBV5-1	.	CASSTRNNEQFF
TRBJ2-7	TRBV7-9	.	CASSRQTGLTHEQYF
TRBJ2-2	TRBV21-1	.	CARVSRWLAGVDTGELFF
TRBJ2-7	TRBV6-6	.	CASSRQGSSYEQYF
TRBJ1-1	TRBV24-1	once	CATSDGDGGVEAFF
TRBJ2-7	TRBV5-5	.	CASSANAGLATYEQYF
TRBJ2-7	TRBV5-4	.	CASSRTGRYEQYF
TRBJ2-6	TRBV18	.	CASSLGGGGANVLTF
TRBJ1-5	TRBV4-3	.	CASSQAAGKPQHF
TRBJ1-1	TRBV21-1	.	CASSKPLCGEVLGSMNTEAFF
TRBJ1-2	TRBV19	few	CASSINANYGYTF